This T cell receptor beta chain was obtained from a study of shared clonotypes between healthy human individuals. This clone was counted between two and nine times. The CDR3 sequence is 14 residues long. V gave up 6 bases and J gave up 4 bases; unmatched junction bases: 8. CDR1 SGHRS and CDR2 YFSETQ come from the germline V gene. Clones were sequenced by immunoSEQ multiplex PCR, and TCRdb holds only the in-frame ones, with some missing. The sample lists some 500,000 clones; 90% to 96% were seen once. The V gene is TRBV5-1, the J gene TRBJ2-7; 9 positions match TRBD1. This clonotype was sampled from a woman aged 30 to 39 in good health. The sequencing sample was made of naive CD4+ T cells sorted from blood. The subset is: CD45RA+ positively selected. The CDR3 protein is CASTPGQGRYEQYF. In DNA form, the CDR3 reads TGCGCCAGCACTCCGGGACAGGGACGGTACGAGCAGTACTTC. Combining the CDR3 with reference TRBV5-1 and TRBJ2-7 gives the whole variable domain KAGVTQTPRYLIKTRGQQVTLSCSPISGHRSVSWYQQTPGQGLQFLFEYFSETQRNKGNFPGRFSGRQFSNSRSEMNVSTLELGDSALYLCASTPGQGRYEQYFGPGTRLTVT.